The source of this TCR beta chain is a study of Ad26.COV2.S vaccination and SARS-CoV-2 variants (dated by TCRdb to the early 2020s). Context from the whole study: Vaccine-arm donors were drawn from COV1001, a multicentre, randomized, double-blind, placebo-controlled phase I-IIa trial of Ad26.COV2.S in healthy adults. Blinding of investigators to trial group allocation was maintained during experiments and outcome assessment. A total of 32 samples were included in the TCR-sequenced set, comprising about 20 Ad26.COV2.S vaccine recipients, 5 placebo recipients and 8 SARS-CoV-2 convalescent individuals. Participants in the trial were split at random into five groups of five each, receiving low-dose or high-dose Ad26.COV2.S once or twice, or else placebo on both occasions. Ad26.COV2.S was administered intramuscularly at 5 x 10^10 or 1 x 10^11 viral particles, either as a single shot or as two shots given 56 days apart. The specificity and breadth of SARS-CoV-2-reactive T cell receptors after Ad26.COV2.S vaccination were assessed by TCRbeta repertoire sequencing.

Here is what the overall study found, with its caveats: The study was not powered for comparison of responses between vaccine doses or regimens. According to the authors, total T cell responses may have been underestimated by the TCR breadth and depth analyses. Vaccine and placebo recipients had comparable non-spike TCR breadth, which fits with the vaccine containing only spike. After vaccination, substantial breadth of spike-specific CD8+ and CD4+ T cell responses was reported. Spike-specific TCR breadth was higher in Ad26.COV2.S recipients than in placebo recipients (P = 0.0014).

In regard to this clone: What this receptor recognizes is not known. Per-base qualities were not stored, and no clone one base away is much larger.

This sample's treatment or condition label indicates: some 19 received Ad26.COV2.S at low or high dose, single or two shots; about 5 received placebo; per-sample allocation not given. For vaccine and placebo recipients, the sequenced repertoires came from samples collected on day 63 after the first injection. Between 29 July and 7 August 2020, Cohort 1b enrolled about two dozen adults aged 18-55 years at one site in Boston, USA. As a vaccine, Ad26.COV2.S was a replication-incompetent adenovirus type 26 vector that expressed a prefusion-stabilized SARS-CoV-2 spike protein derived from the original Wuhan strain. The immunoSEQ Assay was the method used to sequence TCRbeta CDR3 regions. After extraction, genomic DNA underwent amplification by bias-controlled multiplex PCR, followed by high-throughput sequencing. In the authors' own workflow: To quantify the absolute abundance of every unique TCRbeta CDR3 region, sequences were collapsed and filtered. T cell fraction was estimated by normalizing TCRbeta template counts to usable DNA, which was measured by amplifying reference genes present in all nucleated cells. Repertoire TCRs were annotated as SARS-CoV-2-specific by exact matching of V gene, CDR3 amino acid sequence and J gene to a known reactive TCR set. The reference SARS-CoV-2 TCR set was obtained from MIRA and was filtered for enrichment in COVID-19-positive ImmuneCODE repertoires, whereby public or cross-reactive TCRs were removed. Using the MIRA antigens, annotated TCRs were further analysed by specific ORF or by position within an ORF. Depth was the summed frequency of annotated unique rearrangements, while breadth was defined as annotated unique rearrangements over total unique productive rearrangements. TCR breadth was compared between groups using two-sided Wilcoxon rank-sum tests. Entries here come from immuneACCESS through TCRdb and include only in-frame sequences with V and J called. Some clones fail to appear in such tables; in the studies checked, an unresolved V gene covers under half of the shortfall, and the cause of the remainder is unknown. The V and J calls and the clone size are those of that table, but D and trimming were determined from the DNA. In this sample the table shows 300,000 to 400,000 clones, around 88% of which occur a single time. The top ten clones comprise just under 5% of the sample.

The CDR3 starts with the cysteine, ends with the phenylalanine, and has 15 residues. Left in the record is the CDR3 DNA by itself, 45 bases read in frame from the first base. From V the trimming removes 4 bases and from J it removes 5 bases, while the gene matches leave 7 bases of the junction unaccounted for. In the germline V gene, CDR1 corresponds to LGHNA and CDR2 to YSLEER. The clonotype was recovered from a person between 18 and 60 years old who received the Ad26.COV2.S COVID-19 vaccine or a placebo. Material: peripheral blood, obtained in a trial of Ad26.COV2.S vaccine versus placebo. Rearrangement joined TRBV4-3 to TRBJ2-5, with 10 junctional bases fitting TRBD2. The DNA sequence is as follows: TGCGCCAGCAGCCCTCTAGCGGGGGATCAGGAGACCCAGTACTTC. Its protein is CASSPLAGDQETQYF.